Listed here is a single TCR beta chain. These data originate in a study of control samples from healthy donors and cancer patients. V was pared by 1 base and J by 5 bases, with 9 bases between. The CDR3 extends over 13 amino acids. Germline V CDR1 and CDR2: SEHNR, FQNEAQ (reference sequence). Produced via immunoSEQ multiplex PCR; TCRdb's table is partial and in-frame only. The data contain 150,000 to 200,000 clones, approximately 90% of them seen just once; the ten biggest clones take up 0.55% to 0.7%. The rearrangement uses TRBV7-9 and TRBJ2-7, with D tentatively TRBD1 (5 bases). This TCR came from a woman in her twenties or thirties in good health. Specimen: blood. The CDR3 DNA sequence: TGTGCCAGCAGCTTAGAGGGGTTGAACGAGCAGTACTTC. It translates to CASSLEGLNEQYF.